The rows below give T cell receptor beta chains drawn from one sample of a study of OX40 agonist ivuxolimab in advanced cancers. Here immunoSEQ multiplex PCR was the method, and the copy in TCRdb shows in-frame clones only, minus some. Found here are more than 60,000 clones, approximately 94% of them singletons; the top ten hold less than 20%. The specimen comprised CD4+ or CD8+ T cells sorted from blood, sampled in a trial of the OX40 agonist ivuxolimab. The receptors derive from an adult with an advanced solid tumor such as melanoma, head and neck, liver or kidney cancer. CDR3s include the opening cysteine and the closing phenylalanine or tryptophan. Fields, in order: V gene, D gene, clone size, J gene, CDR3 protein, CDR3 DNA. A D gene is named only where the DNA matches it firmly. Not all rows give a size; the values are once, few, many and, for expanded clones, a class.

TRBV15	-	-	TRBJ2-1	CATSRGREFYNEQFF	TGTGCCACCAGCAGGGGCAGGGAGTTTTACAATGAGCAGTTCTTC
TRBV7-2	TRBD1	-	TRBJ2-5	CASSLAEGGGETQYF	TGTGCCAGCAGCTTAGCGGAAGGGGGCGGAGAGACCCAGTACTTC
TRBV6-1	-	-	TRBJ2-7	CASSEARRVRRTYEQYF	TGTGCCAGCAGTGAAGCCCGGAGGGTACGACGGACCTACGAGCAGTACTTC
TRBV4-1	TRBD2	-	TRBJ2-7	CASGNGREDYEQYF	TGCGCCAGCGGGAACGGGCGGGAGGACTACGAGCAGTACTTC
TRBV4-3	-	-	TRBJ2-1	CASSQDGANEQFF	TGCGCCAGCAGCCAAGATGGGGCCAATGAGCAGTTCTTC
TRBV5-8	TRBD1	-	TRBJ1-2	CASSSTGGRGYTF	TGTGCCAGCAGCTCGACAGGGGGACGGGGCTACACCTTC
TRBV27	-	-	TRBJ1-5	CASSLSGVSNQPQHF	TGTGCCAGCAGTTTATCTGGGGTAAGCAATCAGCCCCAGCATTTT
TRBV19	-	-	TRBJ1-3	CASSIEAGSGNTIYF	TGTGCCAGTAGTATCGAGGCCGGGAGCGGAAACACCATATATTTT
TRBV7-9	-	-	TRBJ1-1	CASSPTTEAFF	TGTGCCAGCAGCCCAACCACTGAAGCTTTCTTT
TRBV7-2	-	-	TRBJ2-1	CASGLGPYNEQFF	TGTGCCAGCGGACTGGGGCCATACAATGAGCAGTTCTTC
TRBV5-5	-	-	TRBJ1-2	CASSLSPRTAVDYGYTF	TGTGCCAGCAGCCTTTCCCCCCGCACAGCTGTAGACTATGGCTACACCTTC
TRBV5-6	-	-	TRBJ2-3	CASSLAPDTQYF	TGTGCCAGCAGCTTGGCCCCAGATACGCAGTATTTT
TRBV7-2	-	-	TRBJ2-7	CASSHSWASSSYEQYF	TGTGCCAGCAGCCATTCTTGGGCCTCCTCGTCCTACGAGCAGTACTTC
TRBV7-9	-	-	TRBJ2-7	CASSSGHSAYEQYF	TGTGCCAGCAGCTCGGGACACTCGGCCTACGAGCAGTACTTC
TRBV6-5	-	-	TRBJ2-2	CASSYRSPTNTGELFF	TGTGCCAGCAGTTACAGGTCGCCTACAAACACCGGGGAGCTGTTTTTT
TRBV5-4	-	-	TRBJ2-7	CASSSDRTYEQYF	TGTGCCAGCAGCTCCGACAGGACCTACGAGCAGTACTTC
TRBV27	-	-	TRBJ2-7	CASSPRGTYEQYF	TGTGCCAGCAGTCCCCGAGGAACCTACGAGCAGTACTTC
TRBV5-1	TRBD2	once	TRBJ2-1	CASSLREGSYNEQFF	TGCGCCAGCAGCTTGCGGGAGGGGTCCTACAATGAGCAGTTCTTC
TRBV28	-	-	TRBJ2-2	CASSSPDGSTGELFF	TGTGCCAGCAGTTCGCCGGACGGAAGCACCGGGGAGCTGTTTTTT
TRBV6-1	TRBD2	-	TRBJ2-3	CASSGLASSSSTDTQYF	TGTGCCAGCAGTGGACTAGCGAGTTCTTCTAGCACAGATACGCAGTATTTT
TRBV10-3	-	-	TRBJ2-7	CAITDREDEQYF	TGTGCCATCACCGACAGGGAGGACGAGCAGTACTTC
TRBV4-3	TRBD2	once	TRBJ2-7	CASSQDLSGGAYEQYF	TGCGCCAGCAGCCAAGATCTCAGCGGGGGAGCCTACGAGCAGTACTTC
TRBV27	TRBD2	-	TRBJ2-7	CAPRGLAGSYEQYF	TGTGCCCCCAGGGGACTAGCGGGTTCCTACGAGCAGTACTTC
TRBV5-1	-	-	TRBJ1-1	CASAGTEAFF	TGCGCCAGCGCAGGGACTGAAGCTTTCTTT
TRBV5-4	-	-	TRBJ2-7	CASSLDRRYEQYF	TGTGCCAGCAGCTTGGACAGGAGGTACGAGCAGTACTTC